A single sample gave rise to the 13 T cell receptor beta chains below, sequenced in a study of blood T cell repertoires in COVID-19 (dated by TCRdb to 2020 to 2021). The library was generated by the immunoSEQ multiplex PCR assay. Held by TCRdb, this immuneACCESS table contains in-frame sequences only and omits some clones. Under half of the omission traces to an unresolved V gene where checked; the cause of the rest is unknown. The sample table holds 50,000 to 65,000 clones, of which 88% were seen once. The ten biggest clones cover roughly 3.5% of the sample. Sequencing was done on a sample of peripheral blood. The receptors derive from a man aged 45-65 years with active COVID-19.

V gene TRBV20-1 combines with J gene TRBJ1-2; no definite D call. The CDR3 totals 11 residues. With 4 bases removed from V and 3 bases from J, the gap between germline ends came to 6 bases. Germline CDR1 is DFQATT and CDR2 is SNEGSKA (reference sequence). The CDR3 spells CSATRDYGYTF. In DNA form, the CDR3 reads TGCAGTGCTACTAGAGACTATGGCTACACCTTC.

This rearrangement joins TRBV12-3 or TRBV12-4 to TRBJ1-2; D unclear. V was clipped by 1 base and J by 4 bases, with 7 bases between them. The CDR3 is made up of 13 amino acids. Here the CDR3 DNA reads TGTGCCAGCAGTTTAGACAAATCCTATGGCTACACCTTC. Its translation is CASSLDKSYGYTF.

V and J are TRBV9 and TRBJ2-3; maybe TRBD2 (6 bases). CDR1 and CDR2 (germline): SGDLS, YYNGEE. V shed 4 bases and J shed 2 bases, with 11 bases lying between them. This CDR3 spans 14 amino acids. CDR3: CASSQRRDTDTQYF. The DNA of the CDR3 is TGTGCCAGCAGCCAAAGGAGGGACACAGATACGCAGTATTTT.

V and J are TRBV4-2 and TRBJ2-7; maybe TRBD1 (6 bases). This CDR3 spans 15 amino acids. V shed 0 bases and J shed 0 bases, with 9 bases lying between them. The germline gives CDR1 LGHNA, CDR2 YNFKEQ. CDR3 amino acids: CASSQEAGDSYEQYF. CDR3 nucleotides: TGTGCCAGCAGCCAAGAGGCAGGGGACTCCTACGAGCAGTACTTC.

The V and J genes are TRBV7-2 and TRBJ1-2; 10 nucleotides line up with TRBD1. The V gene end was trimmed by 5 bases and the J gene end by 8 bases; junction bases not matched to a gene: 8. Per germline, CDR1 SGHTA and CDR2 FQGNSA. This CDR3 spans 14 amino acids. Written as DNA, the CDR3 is TGTGCCAGCAGCCAGGGACAGGGGAAAAAGGGCTACACCTTC. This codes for CASSQGQGKKGYTF.

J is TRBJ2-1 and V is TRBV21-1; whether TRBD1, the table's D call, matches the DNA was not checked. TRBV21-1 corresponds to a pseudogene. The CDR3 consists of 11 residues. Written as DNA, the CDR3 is TGTGCCAGCGCCCCCAGCAATGAGCAGTTCTTC. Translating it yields CASAPSNEQFF.

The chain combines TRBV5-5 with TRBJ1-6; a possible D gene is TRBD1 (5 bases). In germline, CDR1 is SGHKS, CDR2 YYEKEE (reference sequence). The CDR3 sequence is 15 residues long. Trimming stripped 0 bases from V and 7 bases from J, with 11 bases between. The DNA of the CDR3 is TGTGCCAGCAGCTTGGCCGGGGGTTGGAATTCACCCCTCCACTTT. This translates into CASSLAGGWNSPLHF.

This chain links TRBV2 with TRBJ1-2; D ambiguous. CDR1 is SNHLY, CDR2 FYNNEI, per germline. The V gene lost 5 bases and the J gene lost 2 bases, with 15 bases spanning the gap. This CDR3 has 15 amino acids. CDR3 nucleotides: TGTGCCAGCAGTCTCGAGGTTGGTTTAAACTATGGCTACACCTTC. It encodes CASSLEVGLNYGYTF.

CDR3 region: CASSYGGANVLTF. The CDR3 DNA sequence: TGTGCCAGCAGTTACGGTGGGGCCAACGTCCTGACTTTC. J is TRBJ2-6 and V is TRBV12-3 or TRBV12-4; D call uncertain. V was clipped by 4 bases and J by 3 bases, with 4 bases between them. This CDR3 comprises 13 residues.

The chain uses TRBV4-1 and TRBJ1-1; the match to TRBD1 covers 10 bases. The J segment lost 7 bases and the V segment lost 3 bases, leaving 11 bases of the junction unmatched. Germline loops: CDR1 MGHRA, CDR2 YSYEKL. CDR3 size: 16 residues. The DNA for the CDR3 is TGCGCCAGCAGCCAGGTGGGAGGGGGACAGGGGCGTGAAGCTTTCTTT. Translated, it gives CASSQVGGGQGREAFF.

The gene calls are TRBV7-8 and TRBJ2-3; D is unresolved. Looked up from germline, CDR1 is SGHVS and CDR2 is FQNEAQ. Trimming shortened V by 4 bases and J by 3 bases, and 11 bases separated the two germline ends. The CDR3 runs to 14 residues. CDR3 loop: CASSYHRWTDTQYF. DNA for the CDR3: TGTGCCAGCAGCTACCATCGGTGGACAGATACGCAGTATTTT.

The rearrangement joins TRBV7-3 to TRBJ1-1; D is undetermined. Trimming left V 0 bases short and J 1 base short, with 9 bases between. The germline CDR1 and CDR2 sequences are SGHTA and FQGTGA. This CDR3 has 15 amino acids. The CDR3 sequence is CASSLTAEPNTEAFF. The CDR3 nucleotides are TGTGCCAGCAGCTTAACCGCGGAACCGAACACTGAAGCTTTCTTT.

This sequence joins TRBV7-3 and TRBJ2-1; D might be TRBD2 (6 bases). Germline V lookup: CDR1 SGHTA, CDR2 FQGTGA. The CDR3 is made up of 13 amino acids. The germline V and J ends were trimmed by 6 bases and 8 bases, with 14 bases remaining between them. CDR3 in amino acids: CASSHLGGYEQFF. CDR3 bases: TGTGCCAGCAGTCATCTTGGGGGGTATGAGCAGTTCTTC.